The rows below give T cell receptor beta chains drawn from one sample of a study of T cells in Graves' hyperthyroidism and ophthalmopathy. TCRdb recomputed calls from the multiplex PCR reads with MiXCR, one row per CDR3 protein. The table includes over 700,000 distinct CDR3 sequences, around 40% detected once. Specimen: blood. The source is a woman in her thirties or forties with Graves' hyperthyroidism. Both conserved end residues are part of each CDR3. D genes are given only for firm matches. Only part of the rows carry a size: once, few, many, or a class if the clone is expanded.

V gene	clone size	D gene	J gene	CDR3 DNA	CDR3 protein
TRBV4-1	few	NA	TRBJ2-7	TGCGCCAGCAGCTCCAACCTAGCTGGCGAGCAGTACTTC	CASSSNLAGEQYF
TRBV28	few	TRBD1	TRBJ2-5	TGTGCCTGGGGACAGGGTGGTAGAGAGACCCAGTACTTC	CAWGQGGRETQYF
TRBV7-2	NA	NA	TRBJ1-1	TGTGCCAGCAGTTCGGGGCCCATTGAAGCTCTCTTT	CASSSGPIEALF
TRBV6-5	many	NA	TRBJ1-1	TGTGCCAGTTACAGCGGGTACACTGAAGCTTTCTTT	CASYSGYTEAFF
TRBV6-5	NA	NA	TRBJ2-7	TGTGCCAGCAGTTTAACAGGGACTTTCTACGAGCAGTACTTC	CASSLTGTFYEQYF
TRBV7-2	NA	NA	TRBJ2-6	TGTGCCAGCAGCTTGAGGACGGCGTCCTCTGGGGCCAACGTCCTGACTTTC	CASSLRTASSGANVLTF
TRBV7-2	NA	TRBD2	TRBJ2-7	TGTGCCAGCAGCTTAGCGCGTAGCGGGGGTTACGAGCAGTACTTC	CASSLARSGGYEQYF
TRBV4-3	NA	NA	TRBJ2-7	TGCGCCAGCAGCCAAGAGATCGGGGGAGCCTACGAGCAGTACTTC	CASSQEIGGAYEQYF
TRBV7-2	many	TRBD2	TRBJ2-3	TGTGCCAGCAGTCCCCTTGGCGCGGGGGGCACAGATACGCAGTATTTT	CASSPLGAGGTDTQYF
TRBV15	few	NA	TRBJ2-7	TGTGCCACCAGCACGGACAGAAACGAGCAGTACTTC	CATSTDRNEQYF
TRBV7-9	NA	NA	TRBJ2-5	TGTGCCAGCTCAACCGGGTCAGCGGCGACTAAAGAGACCCAGTACTTC	CASSTGSAATKETQYF
TRBV12-5	NA	NA	TRBJ1-2	TGTGCTAGTGGTTTGGGACAGTTGCACTATGGCTACACCTTC	CASGLGQLHYGYTF
TRBV11-2	few	NA	TRBJ2-5	TGTGCCAGCCGGCGAGGGACCCAGTACTTC	CASRRGTQYF
TRBV12-3/TRBV12-4	NA	NA	TRBJ1-3	TGTGCCAGCAGTCCCCGTGGGAACTCTGGAAACACCATATATTTT	CASSPRGNSGNTIYF
TRBV7-2	many	TRBD1	TRBJ1-2	TGTGCCAGCAGCTTAGTCGCAGGGGGCTATGGCTACACCTTC	CASSLVAGGYGYTF
TRBV19	NA	TRBD1	TRBJ1-2	TGTGCCAGTAGTCCCGAATTTGGGACGGGACAGGGAATCTATGGCTACACCTTC	CASSPEFGTGQGIYGYTF
TRBV10-1	many	TRBD1	TRBJ1-1	TGCGCCAGCAGTGGATACAGGACAGGGCTGAACACTGAAGCTTTCTTT	CASSGYRTGLNTEAFF
TRBV10-2	NA	TRBD1	TRBJ1-1	TGCGCCAGCAGTGGGGGACAGGGGGACATGAACACTGAAGCTTTCTTT	CASSGGQGDMNTEAFF
TRBV19	many	TRBD1	TRBJ1-5	TGTGCCAGTAGTTCCGGACAGGACTATCAGCCCCAGCATTTT	CASSSGQDYQPQHF
TRBV4-1	NA	TRBD1	TRBJ1-2	TGCGCCAGCAGCCAGTTGACAGGGCGAACTGACTATGGCTACACCTTC	CASSQLTGRTDYGYTF
TRBV4-3	NA	NA	TRBJ2-5	TGCGCCAGCAGCCAAGGACTAGACCAAGAGACCCAGTACTTC	CASSQGLDQETQYF
TRBV7-2	NA	NA	TRBJ2-5	TGTGCCAGCAGTGGCAGGCAAGAGACCCAGTACTTC	CASSGRQETQYF
TRBV20-1	NA	NA	TRBJ1-6	TGCAGCATCCAACAGGAGGGTAATTCACCCCTCCACTTT	CSIQQEGNSPLHF
TRBV6-1	many	TRBD1	TRBJ1-2	TGTGCCAGCAGTGAAGCGCAGACAGGGGATAACTATGGCTACACCTTC	CASSEAQTGDNYGYTF
TRBV5-1	NA	NA	TRBJ2-6	TGCGCCAGCAGCCCGGGACCTCTCGCGCCAGGGGCCGACGTCCTGACTTTC	CASSPGPLAPGADVLTF
TRBV9	NA	NA	TRBJ2-7	TGTGCCAGCAGCCCTAGTCTGGTGGCAGGCGACGAGCAGTACTTC	CASSPSLVAGDEQYF
TRBV6-5	NA	NA	TRBJ1-6	TGTGCCAGCAAGTGGCAGGGGAATTCACCCCTCCACTTT	CASKWQGNSPLHF
TRBV5-6	few	NA	TRBJ1-1	TGTGCCAGCAGCCTAGTTAGAAAGAACACTGAAGCTTTCTTT	CASSLVRKNTEAFF
TRBV7-2	NA	TRBD1	TRBJ2-6	TGTGCCAGCAGCTCCCGACAGGGAAGTGACTCTGGGGCCAACGTCCTGACTTTC	CASSSRQGSDSGANVLTF
TRBV12-3/TRBV12-4	few	NA	TRBJ1-2	TGTGCCAGCAGTTTAGTGGTTACAGGAGCTAACTATGGCTACACCTTC	CASSLVVTGANYGYTF
TRBV29-1	NA	NA	TRBJ2-1	TGCAGCGTTGAAGTATCGGGGTACAATGAGCAGTTCTTC	CSVEVSGYNEQFF
TRBV7-2	once	NA	TRBJ1-5	TGTGCCAGCAGCTTAGAAGGGGCCAGAGCCAATCAGCCCCAGCATTTT	CASSLEGARANQPQHF
TRBV29-1	NA	NA	TRBJ2-1	TGCAGCGTTGAGTTAAGGGGCAGGGACAATGAGCAGTTCTTC	CSVELRGRDNEQFF
TRBV6-5	few	NA	TRBJ1-2	TGTGCCAGCAGTTACGGCCAGGGACTCTATGGCTACACCTTC	CASSYGQGLYGYTF
TRBV29-1	many	NA	TRBJ1-1	TGCAGCGTTGGTTTTACTGAAGCTTTCTTT	CSVGFTEAFF
TRBV5-1	NA	NA	TRBJ2-3	TGCGCCAGCAGCCCCGACGTCGTGAATACGCAGTATTTT	CASSPDVVNTQYF
TRBV4-3	many	TRBD1	TRBJ2-7	TGCGCCAGCAGCCAGTCCGGGACAGGGGCCTTCGAGCAGTACTTC	CASSQSGTGAFEQYF
TRBV10-3	many	NA	TRBJ1-1	TGTGCCACCCGAATGGACGGATATGAAGCTTTCTTT	CATRMDGYEAFF
TRBV12-3/TRBV12-4	few	NA	TRBJ1-1	TGTGCCAGCAGTTTCAAGCTGGGCACTGAAGCTTTCTTT	CASSFKLGTEAFF
TRBV29-1	many	TRBD1	TRBJ1-2	TGCAGCGCCTATACTAGATCGACAGGGAGCTATGGCTACACCTTC	CSAYTRSTGSYGYTF
TRBV6-4	NA	NA	TRBJ1-2	TGTGCCAGCGGACCGGGCCCTCTTTATGGCTCCACCTTC	CASGPGPLYGSTF
TRBV25-1	NA	TRBD2	TRBJ2-5	TGTGCCAGCAGGACTAGCGGGAGTTCGGAGACCCAGTACTTC	CASRTSGSSETQYF